The rows below give T cell receptor beta chains drawn from one sample of a study of blood T cells in healthy people across ages. TCRdb re-called the 5' RACE reads through MiXCR, storing one row per CDR3 protein. The table shows hundreds of thousands of distinct CDR3 sequences, with under 55% occurring only once. Input material: blood. Receptors were obtained from a man aged 60 to 75 in good health. Each CDR3 is given with its conserved first and last residue. D genes are given only for firm matches. Size is stated for part of the rows, as once, few or many counts, or as a class when the clone is expanded.

TGCAGTGCCACAGGGCCAAATCAGCCCCAGCATTTT	CSATGPNQPQHF	-	12	TRBV20-1	TRBJ1-5	few
TGTGCCAGCAGCCAAGGGACAGATGAAGAGCAGTTCTTC	CASSQGTDEEQFF	TRBD1	13	TRBV7-2	TRBJ2-1	few
TGCGCCAGCAGCTTCGGACAGGGCTACACTGAAGCTTTCTTT	CASSFGQGYTEAFF	TRBD1	14	TRBV5-1	TRBJ1-1	-
TGTGCCAGCAGACATCCTGGGAATGAGCAGTTCTTC	CASRHPGNEQFF	-	12	TRBV7-2	TRBJ2-1	many
TGTGCCAGCAGTGACCAGGGTCGGGGGTCGCTGTTTTTT	CASSDQGRGSLFF	-	13	TRBV6-1	TRBJ1-4	-
TGCAGTGCTCGAAAGGACAGGTACCAAGAGACCCAGTACTTC	CSARKDRYQETQYF	TRBD1	14	TRBV20-1	TRBJ2-5	few
TGTGCCAGCAGCCTCCGGGACAGGGGGCACGAGCAGTACTTC	CASSLRDRGHEQYF	TRBD1	14	TRBV27	TRBJ2-7	few
TGTGCCAGCAACTTCGAGAGGGTGTTTAGCACAGATACGCAGTATTTT	CASNFERVFSTDTQYF	-	16	TRBV12-3/TRBV12-4	TRBJ2-3	-
TGTGCCAGCAGCCCGACAGGGGGGCAGGATACGCAGTATTTT	CASSPTGGQDTQYF	TRBD1	14	TRBV7-3	TRBJ2-3	few
TGTGCCAGCAGCCATGAGGGGGAGACCCAGTACTTC	CASSHEGETQYF	-	12	TRBV27	TRBJ2-5	few
TGTGCCACCAGTGACCGGACTAGCGGGGGTTCAGAGACCCAGTACTTC	CATSDRTSGGSETQYF	TRBD2	16	TRBV24-1	TRBJ2-5	-
TGTGCCAGCAGCCAGACAGGGGACAATCAGCCCCAGCATTTT	CASSQTGDNQPQHF	TRBD1	14	TRBV5-6	TRBJ1-5	-
TGTGCCACCAGTGCTCCGATTGGGAATGAGCAGTTCTTC	CATSAPIGNEQFF	-	13	TRBV24-1	TRBJ2-1	-
TGTGCCAGCACCAGGACAGGAGGTCAGGAAAAACTGTTTTTT	CASTRTGGQEKLFF	TRBD1	14	TRBV12-3/TRBV12-4	TRBJ1-4	-
TGCGCCAGCAGCTTCGGGCAGGTTAACACCGGGGAGCTGTTTTTT	CASSFGQVNTGELFF	-	15	TRBV5-1	TRBJ2-2	-
TGTGCCAGCAGGCAGACTCGGGGCTATGGCTACACCTTC	CASRQTRGYGYTF	-	13	TRBV12-3/TRBV12-4	TRBJ1-2	-
TGTGCCAGCAGTCTCGGACTAGCCACCTACAATGAGCAGTTCTTC	CASSLGLATYNEQFF	TRBD2	15	TRBV12-3/TRBV12-4	TRBJ2-1	-
TGCGCCAGCAGCTTGGATGGCCAGGGAGTTGAAAAACTGTTTTTT	CASSLDGQGVEKLFF	-	15	TRBV5-1	TRBJ1-4	-
TGTGCCAGCAGCTCGGGACAGGTACATGAGCAGTTCTTC	CASSSGQVHEQFF	TRBD1	13	TRBV7-9	TRBJ2-1	many
TGTGCCAGCAGCTTGGGGACGGAGATCTCACCCCTCCACTTT	CASSLGTEISPLHF	-	14	TRBV12-3/TRBV12-4	TRBJ1-6	few
TGCGCCAGCAGCTTGGTATCAGGGGCCTACAATGAGCAGTTCTTC	CASSLVSGAYNEQFF	-	15	TRBV5-1	TRBJ2-1	few